The clone carrying this T cell receptor (beta chain) was seen many times. The target antigen is unknown. These data belong to a study of identical twins. General study results and limits: Modeled out-of-frame TCR alpha sharing in monozygotic twins fell below observed levels.

The CDR3 consists of 13 residues. In germline, CDR1 is SGDLS, CDR2 YYNGEE. Trimming cost V 3 bases and J 7 bases, with 10 bases left between them. After template switching added a universal primer site, the resulting cDNA carried unique molecular identifiers. TCRdb re-analysed the 5' RACE reads in MiXCR, keeping a single row per CDR3 protein. The sample holds under 300,000 distinct CDR3 sequences, 6.5% seen once. The data were also submitted as part of a second study, on T cells expressing NK-cell markers. That paper adds: The study drew TCR beta repertoires from sorted CD3+CD56+NKG2C+, CD3+CD56+NKG2C- and CD3+CD56-NKG2C+ T cells.

Sequencing was performed on CD8+ T cells sorted from blood. The gene calls are TRBV9 and TRBJ2-2; D is unclear. The receptor's source is a woman in her late teens or twenties in good health. This CDR3 reads CASSDPPHGELFF. Here the CDR3 DNA reads TGTGCCAGCAGCGATCCTCCCCACGGGGAGCTGTTTTTT.